The rows below give T cell receptor beta chains drawn from one sample of a study of shared clonotypes between healthy human individuals. The assay was immunoSEQ multiplex PCR, and TCRdb's table has in-frame clones only and misses some. Of over a million clones listed, approximately 96% are singletons. The sequenced sample consisted of naive CD4+ T cells sorted from blood. The receptors were gathered from a man aged 30-40 years in good health. The CDR3 runs from the conserved cysteine through the conserved F or W. D genes are given only for firm matches. Only part of the rows carry a size: once, few, many, or a class if the clone is expanded.

len: 14
d_gene: .
abundance: .
v_gene: TRBV5-6
j_gene: TRBJ1-5
CDR3aa: CASSLVGVNQPQHF
CDR3nt: TGTGCCAGCAGCTTGGTAGGGGTGAATCAGCCCCAGCATTTT

len: 16
d_gene: TRBD1
abundance: many
v_gene: TRBV4-3
j_gene: TRBJ2-1
CDR3aa: CASSEKDRGGYNEQFF
CDR3nt: TGCGCCAGCAGCGAGAAGGACAGGGGGGGTTACAATGAGCAGTTCTTC

len: 15
d_gene: TRBD1
abundance: .
v_gene: TRBV10-3
j_gene: TRBJ1-3
CDR3aa: CAISETGTVGNTIYF
CDR3nt: TGTGCCATCAGTGAGACGGGGACAGTCGGAAACACCATATATTTT

len: 18
d_gene: .
abundance: .
v_gene: TRBV28
j_gene: TRBJ2-1
CDR3aa: CASSLPGVGGETYNEQFF
CDR3nt: TGTGCCAGCAGTTTACCCGGCGTGGGTGGAGAAACATACAATGAGCAGTTCTTC

len: 14
d_gene: .
abundance: .
v_gene: TRBV23-1
j_gene: TRBJ2-2
CDR3aa: CAGGASLNPGELFF
CDR3nt: TGCGCCGGGGGGGCCTCCTTGAACCCCGGGGAGCTGTTTTTT

len: 14
d_gene: .
abundance: .
v_gene: TRBV6-6
j_gene: TRBJ1-1
CDR3aa: CASSTGPMNTEAFF
CDR3nt: TGTGCCAGCAGTACCGGGCCCATGAACACTGAAGCTTTCTTT

len: 14
d_gene: TRBD2
abundance: .
v_gene: TRBV7-2
j_gene: TRBJ2-5
CDR3aa: CASSLAGGSGEQYF
CDR3nt: TGTGCCAGCAGCTTAGCGGGAGGGTCGGGGGAGCAGTACTTC

len: 13
d_gene: .
abundance: .
v_gene: TRBV28
j_gene: TRBJ2-5
CDR3aa: CASSPPVEETQYF
CDR3nt: TGTGCCAGCAGTCCCCCGGTAGAAGAGACCCAGTACTTC

len: 15
d_gene: .
abundance: .
v_gene: TRBV5-1
j_gene: TRBJ2-2
CDR3aa: CASSRPGPNTGELFF
CDR3nt: TGCGCCAGCAGCCGGCCTGGGCCGAACACCGGGGAGCTGTTTTTT

len: 15
d_gene: TRBD1
abundance: .
v_gene: TRBV7-8
j_gene: TRBJ1-3
CDR3aa: CASSPITGAGNTIYF
CDR3nt: TGTGCCAGCAGCCCTATTACAGGGGCCGGAAACACCATATATTTT

len: 18
d_gene: TRBD2
abundance: once
v_gene: TRBV5-1
j_gene: TRBJ2-7
CDR3aa: CASSPGLAGHPGSYEQYF
CDR3nt: TGCGCCAGCAGCCCGGGACTAGCGGGCCACCCAGGCTCCTACGAGCAGTACTTC

len: 13
d_gene: .
abundance: .
v_gene: TRBV18
j_gene: TRBJ2-2
CDR3aa: CASSALHTGELFF
CDR3nt: TGTGCCAGCTCAGCACTTCACACCGGGGAGCTGTTTTTT

len: 15
d_gene: TRBD2
abundance: .
v_gene: TRBV10-1
j_gene: TRBJ2-2
CDR3aa: CASSDPSGRSGELFF
CDR3nt: TGCGCCAGCAGTGACCCTAGCGGGAGATCCGGGGAGCTGTTTTTT

len: 16
d_gene: TRBD1
abundance: .
v_gene: TRBV15
j_gene: TRBJ1-1
CDR3aa: CATSMGNRGRVTEAFF
CDR3nt: TGTGCCACCAGCATGGGAAACAGGGGAAGGGTCACTGAAGCTTTCTTT

len: 13
d_gene: .
abundance: .
v_gene: TRBV10-1
j_gene: TRBJ2-5
CDR3aa: CASSENRQETQYF
CDR3nt: TGCGCCAGCAGTGAGAACAGACAAGAGACCCAGTACTTC

len: 14
d_gene: .
abundance: .
v_gene: TRBV7-2
j_gene: TRBJ2-3
CDR3aa: CASSSRSRPDTQYF
CDR3nt: TGTGCCAGCAGCTCCAGGTCCAGACCAGATACGCAGTATTTT

len: 13
d_gene: .
abundance: .
v_gene: TRBV4-3
j_gene: TRBJ2-2
CDR3aa: CASSQDLVGELFF
CDR3nt: TGCGCCAGCAGCCAAGATTTGGTGGGGGAGCTGTTTTTT

len: 15
d_gene: .
abundance: .
v_gene: TRBV19
j_gene: TRBJ2-1
CDR3aa: CASSKREPRPLQEFF
CDR3nt: TGTGCCAGTAGCAAACGAGAGCCCCGTCCCTTGCAGGAGTTCTTC

len: 17
d_gene: .
abundance: .
v_gene: TRBV4-1
j_gene: TRBJ1-4
CDR3aa: CASRSVGENRVSEKLFF
CDR3nt: TGCGCCAGCAGGTCGGTCGGGGAAAACAGGGTTAGCGAAAAACTGTTTTTT

len: 13
d_gene: .
abundance: .
v_gene: TRBV4-3
j_gene: TRBJ2-3
CDR3aa: CASSHGTADTQYF
CDR3nt: TGCGCCAGCAGCCACGGGACCGCAGATACGCAGTATTTT

len: 15
d_gene: TRBD2
abundance: .
v_gene: TRBV30
j_gene: TRBJ2-7
CDR3aa: CAWGFSGRAKNEQYF
CDR3nt: TGTGCCTGGGGTTTTAGCGGGAGGGCGAAAAACGAGCAGTACTTC

len: 14
d_gene: .
abundance: .
v_gene: TRBV7-9
j_gene: TRBJ2-1
CDR3aa: CASSLGGVVGEQFF
CDR3nt: TGTGCCAGCAGCCTTGGGGGAGTAGTAGGTGAGCAGTTCTTC

len: 12
d_gene: TRBD1
abundance: .
v_gene: TRBV5-5
j_gene: TRBJ1-5
CDR3aa: CASSTGVGPQHF
CDR3nt: TGTGCCAGCAGTACAGGGGTCGGGCCCCAGCATTTT

len: 13
d_gene: TRBD2
abundance: .
v_gene: TRBV27
j_gene: TRBJ2-7
CDR3aa: CASSPPGGYEQYF
CDR3nt: TGTGCCAGCAGTCCCCCGGGAGGCTACGAGCAGTACTTC

len: 15
d_gene: .
abundance: few
v_gene: TRBV7-6
j_gene: TRBJ2-7
CDR3aa: CASSLGVGRFHEQYF
CDR3nt: TGTGCCAGCAGCTTAGGGGTGGGACGATTCCACGAGCAGTACTTC

len: 17
d_gene: .
abundance: .
v_gene: TRBV11-3
j_gene: TRBJ2-2
CDR3aa: CASSARTGGMRTGELFF
CDR3nt: TGTGCCAGCAGCGCCAGGACTGGCGGGATGCGAACCGGGGAGCTGTTTTTT

len: 14
d_gene: TRBD2
abundance: .
v_gene: TRBV27
j_gene: TRBJ2-1
CDR3aa: CASSPPPGLFGQFF
CDR3nt: TGTGCCAGCAGTCCTCCCCCGGGACTATTCGGGCAGTTCTTC